One TCR beta chain is described in this entry. The antigen remains undetermined. The CDR3 runs to 15 residues. J lost 9 bases, V lost 7 bases, and 14 bases had no gene match. Germline CDR1 is LNHDA and CDR2 is SQIVND (reference sequence). The template was genomic DNA from peripheral blood, not RNA. The data originate from a study of T cell repertoires in aging, cancer and after chemotherapy. Study summary: Healthy donor repertoires were recorded over several months to years and showed clear clonal overlap. The full dataset contained several million TCR reads. Findings and limits, study-wide: In cancer patients, declining TCR diversity with age involved lost richness and lost evenness.

Multiplex touch-down PCR with TRB-A/B primers amplified rearranged V-D-J TRB sequences. In TCRdb, the multiplex PCR reads were re-called with MiXCR into one record per CDR3 protein. The table records thousands of distinct CDR3 sequences, around 36% of them present only once. The V gene is TRBV19, the J gene TRBJ2-1, with 8 bases lining up with TRBD2. The sequenced sample consisted of blood. This TCR derives from a human donor in good health. The CDR3 bases are TGTGCCAGTATCGGAAATAGCGGGGCCTCCGGTGAGCAGTTCTTC. Protein: CASIGNSGASGEQFF.